A selection of T cell receptor beta chains follows, all from one sample in a study of T-cell reconstitution after alpha-beta-depleted transplantation in children. TCRdb reprocessed the PCR reads with MiXCR, giving one entry per CDR3 protein. Of around 87,000 distinct CDR3 sequences in the sample, roughly 8% were seen once. The specimen comprised PBMCs from the stem cell graft donor, sampled from the stem cell graft. The receptor set was obtained from a human donor who donated a stem cell graft to a child with congenital amegakaryocytic thrombocytopenia. Both conserved end residues are part of each CDR3. The order of the fields is clone size, J gene, V gene, D gene, CDR3 protein, CDR3 DNA. A D gene is named only where the DNA matches it firmly. The size of a clone is reported for some rows only, either as once, few or many, or as a class for expanded clones.

size: many
J: TRBJ2-7
V: TRBV7-2
D: TRBD1
CDR3: CASSPRTLEQGARQYF
DNA: TGTGCCAGCAGCCCGCGGACTCTGGAACAGGGGGCCCGGCAGTACTTC

size: many
J: TRBJ2-1
V: TRBV5-4
D: -
CDR3: CASSLVQRDNNEQFF
DNA: TGTGCCAGCAGCTTGGTCCAGCGGGACAACAATGAGCAGTTCTTC

size: many
J: TRBJ1-1
V: TRBV20-1
D: -
CDR3: CRSLGGTEAFF
DNA: TGCAGGTCGTTGGGTGGGACTGAAGCTTTCTTT

size: many
J: TRBJ2-5
V: TRBV5-6
D: -
CDR3: CASSLMQETQYF
DNA: TGTGCCAGCAGCTTGATGCAAGAGACCCAGTACTTC

size: many
J: TRBJ1-5
V: TRBV28
D: -
CDR3: CASSRLESNQPQHF
DNA: TGTGCCAGCAGCAGATTGGAGAGCAATCAGCCCCAGCATTTT

size: many
J: TRBJ1-1
V: TRBV5-1
D: -
CDR3: CASSPQLGGLEAFF
DNA: TGCGCCAGCAGCCCCCAATTGGGGGGCCTTGAAGCTTTCTTT

size: many
J: TRBJ2-3
V: TRBV12-3/TRBV12-4
D: TRBD1
CDR3: CASSLPGRGRADTQYF
DNA: TGTGCCAGCAGTTTACCCGGAAGGGGGCGAGCAGATACGCAGTATTTT

size: many
J: TRBJ1-4
V: TRBV12-3/TRBV12-4
D: -
CDR3: CASSPGSYRVNEKLFF
DNA: TGTGCCAGCAGTCCCGGGAGTTACAGGGTGAATGAAAAACTGTTTTTT

size: many
J: TRBJ1-1
V: TRBV7-3
D: -
CDR3: CASSSQGSTEAFF
DNA: TGTGCCAGCAGCTCCCAGGGTAGCACTGAAGCTTTCTTT

size: -
J: TRBJ2-5
V: TRBV5-1
D: -
CDR3: CASSLGMETQYF
DNA: TGCGCCAGCAGCTTGGGCATGGAGACCCAGTACTTC

size: -
J: TRBJ2-2
V: TRBV5-1
D: -
CDR3: CASSLERTGELFF
DNA: TGCGCCAGCAGCTTGGAGCGGACCGGGGAGCTGTTTTTT

size: many
J: TRBJ1-1
V: TRBV5-1
D: TRBD1
CDR3: CASNPGTALNTEAFF
DNA: TGCGCCAGCAATCCCGGGACAGCCCTGAACACTGAAGCTTTCTTT

size: -
J: TRBJ2-4
V: TRBV7-2
D: -
CDR3: CASSLALASSVSIQYF
DNA: TGTGCCAGCAGCTTAGCGCTTGCTAGCTCCGTTAGCATTCAGTACTTC

size: many
J: TRBJ2-3
V: TRBV6-5
D: -
CDR3: CASRYLSTDTQYF
DNA: TGTGCCAGCAGATATCTGAGCACAGATACGCAGTATTTT

size: many
J: TRBJ1-6
V: TRBV20-1
D: TRBD1
CDR3: CSAPPHSGTGVNSPLHF
DNA: TGCAGTGCTCCTCCTCATTCCGGGACAGGGGTTAATTCACCCCTCCACTTT

size: many
J: TRBJ2-7
V: TRBV2
D: -
CDR3: CASSGWRTSYEQYF
DNA: TGTGCCAGCAGTGGGTGGCGCACCTCCTACGAGCAGTACTTC

size: many
J: TRBJ2-2
V: TRBV27
D: -
CDR3: CASSLIQPNTGELFF
DNA: TGTGCCAGCAGTTTGATACAGCCGAACACCGGGGAGCTGTTTTTT

size: many
J: TRBJ1-3
V: TRBV5-5
D: -
CDR3: CASSPGPEMGNTIYF
DNA: TGTGCCAGCAGCCCGGGGCCAGAGATGGGAAACACCATATATTTT

size: many
J: TRBJ1-5
V: TRBV20-1
D: -
CDR3: CSAISPRGDLLNQPQHF
DNA: TGCAGTGCTATAAGTCCCAGGGGAGACCTTTTGAATCAGCCCCAGCATTTT

size: many
J: TRBJ2-7
V: TRBV20-1
D: -
CDR3: CSATELNRDTSYEQYF
DNA: TGCAGTGCTACTGAACTGAACCGGGACACATCCTACGAGCAGTACTTC

size: many
J: TRBJ2-1
V: TRBV7-2
D: TRBD1
CDR3: CASSYNRDRVYNEQFF
DNA: TGTGCCAGCAGCTACAACCGGGACAGGGTTTACAATGAGCAGTTCTTC

size: many
J: TRBJ2-1
V: TRBV5-1
D: -
CDR3: CASSLSHNEQFF
DNA: TGCGCCAGCAGCTTGTCGCACAATGAGCAGTTCTTC

size: few
J: TRBJ1-1
V: TRBV5-1
D: -
CDR3: CASSLGGIMANTEAFF
DNA: TGCGCCAGCAGCTTGGGGGGAATTATGGCGAACACTGAAGCTTTCTTT

size: many
J: TRBJ1-6
V: TRBV7-2
D: -
CDR3: CASSLGGDLSPLHF
DNA: TGTGCCAGCAGCTTAGGTGGAGATCTATCACCCCTCCACTTT

size: many
J: TRBJ1-5
V: TRBV12-3/TRBV12-4
D: -
CDR3: CASSLAGGHQPQHF
DNA: TGTGCCAGCAGTTTAGCGGGGGGGCATCAGCCCCAGCATTTT

size: -
J: TRBJ1-1
V: TRBV7-6
D: -
CDR3: CASSSTPRNTEAFF
DNA: TGTGCCAGCAGCTCGACACCGAGAAACACTGAAGCTTTCTTT

size: many
J: TRBJ2-7
V: TRBV20-1
D: TRBD2
CDR3: CSARDQSLAGGFYEQYF
DNA: TGCAGTGCTAGAGATCAGAGCCTAGCGGGAGGATTCTACGAGCAGTACTTC

size: many
J: TRBJ1-2
V: TRBV12-3/TRBV12-4
D: -
CDR3: CASTLRGLRYGYTF
DNA: TGTGCCAGCACCTTGCGGGGCTTAAGATATGGCTACACCTTC

size: many
J: TRBJ2-1
V: TRBV20-1
D: -
CDR3: CSALLSTGANEQFF
DNA: TGCAGTGCTCTTCTCTCCACTGGAGCGAATGAGCAGTTCTTC